The T cell receptor beta chain described here comes from a study of blood T cell repertoires in COVID-19. Across the study: Acute and convalescent COVID-19 specimens originated in the United States, Italy and Spain. PBMCs, B-cell-depleted T cells, or T cells were the source of the cDNA or gDNA that made up the material.

The trim removed 2 bases at V and 6 bases at J, leaving 16 bases unmatched. CDR1 and CDR2 (germline): SGHRS, YFSETQ. This CDR3 is built from 17 residues. Original data processing: Reference gene primers were amplified, and this amplification served to estimate nucleated cell counts. Only in-frame clones appear in the TCRdb table, and some are missing; sequencing was by immunoSEQ multiplex PCR. The DNA gave D and trimming, while V, J and clone size come from that table. The repertoire holds roughly 97,000 clones, with approximately 82% as singletons. The receptor comes from a man aged 65-85 years with acute or convalescent COVID-19. The material sequenced was peripheral blood. V is TRBV5-1 and J is TRBJ2-7; 8 nucleotides align to TRBD2. This chain's CDR3 is CASSFGPSSGRGTEQYF. CDR3 nucleotide sequence: TGCGCCAGCAGCTTTGGGCCTTCAAGCGGGAGAGGTACCGAGCAGTACTTC.